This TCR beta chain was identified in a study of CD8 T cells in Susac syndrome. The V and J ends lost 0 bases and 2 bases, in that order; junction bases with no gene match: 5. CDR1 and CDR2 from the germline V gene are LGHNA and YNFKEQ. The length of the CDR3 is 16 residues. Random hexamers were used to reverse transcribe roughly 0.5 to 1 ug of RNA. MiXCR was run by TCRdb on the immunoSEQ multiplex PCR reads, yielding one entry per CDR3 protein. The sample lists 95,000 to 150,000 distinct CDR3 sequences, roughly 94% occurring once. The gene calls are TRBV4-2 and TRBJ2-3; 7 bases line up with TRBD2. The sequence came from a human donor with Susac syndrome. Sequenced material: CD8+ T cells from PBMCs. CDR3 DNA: TGTGCCAGCAGCCAAGAGGCGGGGGTGGCCACAGATACGCAGTATTTT. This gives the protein CASSQEAGVATDTQYF.